This T cell receptor (beta chain) came from a study of OX40 agonist ivuxolimab in advanced cancers. This CDR3 comprises 14 residues. V was pared by 5 bases and J by 2 bases, with 9 bases between. Germline V CDR1 and CDR2: MDHEN, SYDVKM. TCRdb's copy holds only in-frame clones and misses some; the assay was immunoSEQ multiplex PCR. The sample shows tens of thousands of clones, 90% of them seen only once. The sequences come from CD4+ or CD8+ T cells sorted from blood, collected in a trial of the OX40 agonist ivuxolimab. The genes are TRBV28 and TRBJ1-4, with D tentatively TRBD1 (5 bases). The TCR comes from an adult with an advanced solid tumor such as melanoma, head and neck, liver or kidney cancer. The CDR3 nucleotides are TGTGCCAGCAGTCGACAGCTCACTAATGAAAAACTGTTTTTT. It yields the protein CASSRQLTNEKLFF.